This TCR beta chain was recovered during a study of STAT5B mutations in CD4+ large granular lymphocyte leukemia. Method: immunoSEQ multiplex PCR; TCRdb's copy keeps in-frame clones and lacks some. The sample holds fewer than 40,000 clones; around 76% are singletons and the top ten take less than 2.5%. Losses at the gene ends were 8 bases for V and 1 base for J; bases not matched to a gene: 5. Germline assignment: CDR1 LNHDA and CDR2 SQIVND (reference sequence). The CDR3 runs to 14 residues. Study results and caveats: TRBV06-family usage was enriched in top patient clones (8/27) versus controls (2/35). Patient CD4-sorted repertoires stayed more clonal than healthy ones after leukemic-clone removal. Main leukemic clonotypes were patient-specific, but more than 20% appeared at low frequency elsewhere.

With respect to this clone: The antigen is not known.

The TCR comes from a human donor in good health. Sequenced: CD4+ T cells from blood buffy coats. V is TRBV19 and J is TRBJ2-1; the match to TRBD2 covers 7 bases. The CDR3 sequence: CASQPRGSYNEQFF. The CDR3 nucleotides read TGTGCCAGTCAACCGCGGGGGTCCTACAATGAGCAGTTCTTC.